The T cell receptor (beta chain) under discussion was sequenced for a study of shared clonotypes between healthy human individuals. Turning to the study itself: Three plates each covered CD4 naive and memory; CD8 naive two, CD8 memory one.

Per the original data handling: Junction-only immunoSEQ data arrived without quality scores, meaning filtering differed. Libraries were prepared by immunoSEQ multiplex PCR; TCRdb keeps only in-frame clonotypes and omits some of them. Clonal size and the V and J genes are those of that table, whereas D and trimming came from the DNA. The table includes some 2.4 million clones, approximately 93% detected once. J lost 4 bases, V lost 5 bases, and 8 bases had no gene match. Per germline, CDR1 MNHEY and CDR2 SMNVEV (reference sequence). This CDR3 spans 14 amino acids. The source material was naive CD4+ T cells from PBMCs. Subset meaning: CD45RA+ positively selected. The V gene is TRBV27, the J gene TRBJ2-7; 7 bases align to TRBD2. This receptor was taken from a man between 18 and 29 years old in good health. Some clones in this sample may be carry-over from other donors' samples. The CDR3 coding sequence is TGTGCCAGCAGTGCGAGGGACTACTTGTACGAGCAGTACTTC. Translating gives CASSARDYLYEQYF.